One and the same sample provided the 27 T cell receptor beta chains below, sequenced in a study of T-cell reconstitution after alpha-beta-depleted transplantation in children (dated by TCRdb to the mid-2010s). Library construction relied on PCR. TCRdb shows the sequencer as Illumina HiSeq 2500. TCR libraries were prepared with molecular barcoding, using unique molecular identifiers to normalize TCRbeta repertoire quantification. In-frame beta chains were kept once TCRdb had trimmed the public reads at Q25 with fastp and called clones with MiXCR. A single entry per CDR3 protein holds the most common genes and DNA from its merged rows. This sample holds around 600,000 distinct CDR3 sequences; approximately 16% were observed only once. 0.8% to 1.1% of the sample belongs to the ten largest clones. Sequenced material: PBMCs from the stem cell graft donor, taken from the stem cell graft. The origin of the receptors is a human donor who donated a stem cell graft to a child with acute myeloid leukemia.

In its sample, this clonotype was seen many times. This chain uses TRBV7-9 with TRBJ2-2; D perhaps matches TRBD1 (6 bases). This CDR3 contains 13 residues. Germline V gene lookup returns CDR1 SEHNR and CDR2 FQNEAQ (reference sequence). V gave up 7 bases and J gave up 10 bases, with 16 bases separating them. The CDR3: CASKHRDEEELFF. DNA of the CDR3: TGTGCCAGCAAACACAGGGATGAGGAGGAGCTGTTTTTT. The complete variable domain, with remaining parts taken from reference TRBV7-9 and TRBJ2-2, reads DTGVSQNPRHKITKRGQNVTFRCDPISEHNRLYWYRQTLGQGPEFLTYFQNEAQLEKSRLLSDRFSAERPKGSFSTLEIQRTEQGDSAMYLCASKHRDEEELFFGEGSRLTVL.

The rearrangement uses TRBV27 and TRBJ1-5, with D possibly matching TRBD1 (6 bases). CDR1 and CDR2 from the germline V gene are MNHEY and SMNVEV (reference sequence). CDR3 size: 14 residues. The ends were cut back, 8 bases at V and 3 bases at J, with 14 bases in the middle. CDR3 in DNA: TGTGCCAGCTCTCGGACAGCTTACAATCAGCCCCAGCATTTT. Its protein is CASSRTAYNQPQHF.

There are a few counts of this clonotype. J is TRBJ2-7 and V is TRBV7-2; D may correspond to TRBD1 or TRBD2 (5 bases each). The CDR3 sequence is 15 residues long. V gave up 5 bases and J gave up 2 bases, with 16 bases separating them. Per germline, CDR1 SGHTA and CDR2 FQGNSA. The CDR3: CASSREVRGPYEQYF. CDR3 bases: TGTGCCAGCAGCCGAGAAGTGAGGGGCCCCTACGAGCAGTACTTC. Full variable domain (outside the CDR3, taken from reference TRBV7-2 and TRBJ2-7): GAGVSQSPSNKVTEKGKDVELRCDPISGHTALYWYRQSLGQGLEFLIYFQGNSAPDKSGLPSDRFSAERTGGSVSTLTIQRTQQEDSAVYLCASSREVRGPYEQYFGPGTRLTVT.

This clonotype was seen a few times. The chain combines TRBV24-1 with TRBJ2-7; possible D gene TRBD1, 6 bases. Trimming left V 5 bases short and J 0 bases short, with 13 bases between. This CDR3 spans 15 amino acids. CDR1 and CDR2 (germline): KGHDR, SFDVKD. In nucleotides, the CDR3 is TGTGCCACCAGTGCAGGGGACCTTTCCTCCTACGAGCAGTACTTC. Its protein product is CATSAGDLSSYEQYF.

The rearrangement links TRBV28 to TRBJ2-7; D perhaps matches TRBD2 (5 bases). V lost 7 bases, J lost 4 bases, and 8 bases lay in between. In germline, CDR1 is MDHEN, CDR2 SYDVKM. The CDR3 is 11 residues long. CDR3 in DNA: TGTGCCAGCACTTCGGGGTACGAGCAGTACGTC. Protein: CASTSGYEQYV.

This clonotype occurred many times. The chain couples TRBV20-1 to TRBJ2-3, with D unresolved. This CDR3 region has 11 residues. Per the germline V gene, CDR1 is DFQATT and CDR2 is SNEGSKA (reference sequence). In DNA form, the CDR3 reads TGCAGCCCCTGGAGCACAGATACGCAGTATTTT. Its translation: CSPWSTDTQYF.

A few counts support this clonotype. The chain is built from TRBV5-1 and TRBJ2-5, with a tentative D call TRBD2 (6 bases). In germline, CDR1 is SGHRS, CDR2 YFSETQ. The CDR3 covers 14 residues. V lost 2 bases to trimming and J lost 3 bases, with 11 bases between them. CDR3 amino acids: CASSFGTFEETQYF. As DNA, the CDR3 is TGCGCCAGCAGCTTCGGGACTTTCGAAGAGACCCAGTACTTC.

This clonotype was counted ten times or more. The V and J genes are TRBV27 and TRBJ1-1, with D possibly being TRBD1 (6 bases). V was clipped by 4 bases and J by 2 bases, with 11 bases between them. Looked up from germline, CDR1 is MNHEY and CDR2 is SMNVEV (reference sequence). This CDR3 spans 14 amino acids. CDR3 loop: CASSWAGANTEAFF. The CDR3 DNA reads TGTGCCAGCAGTTGGGCAGGGGCTAACACTGAAGCTTTCTTT.

The CDR3 DNA reads as TGTGCCAGCAGTTTACCACAGGGCCGCGATATAGCCGGGGAGCTGTTTTTT. Protein: CASSLPQGRDIAGELFF. This chain uses TRBV28 with TRBJ2-2, with D possibly being TRBD1 (6 bases). The CDR3 sequence is 17 residues long. V was clipped by 2 bases and J by 6 bases, with 19 bases between them. Germline V gives CDR1 MDHEN, CDR2 SYDVKM.

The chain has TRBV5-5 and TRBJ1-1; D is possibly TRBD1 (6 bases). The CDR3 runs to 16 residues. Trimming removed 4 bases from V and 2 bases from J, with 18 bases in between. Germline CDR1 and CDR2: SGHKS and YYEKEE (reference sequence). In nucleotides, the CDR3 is TGTGCCAGCAGCCCCCGAGGGGGGCGGTCAAACACTGAAGCTTTCTTT. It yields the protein CASSPRGGRSNTEAFF.

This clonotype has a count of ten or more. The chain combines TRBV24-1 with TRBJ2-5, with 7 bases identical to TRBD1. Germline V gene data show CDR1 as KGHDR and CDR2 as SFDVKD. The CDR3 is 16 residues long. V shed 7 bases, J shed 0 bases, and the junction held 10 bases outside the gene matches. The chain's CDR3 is CATSATGTAYQETQYF. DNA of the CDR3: TGTGCCACCAGCGCGACCGGGACAGCTTACCAAGAGACCCAGTACTTC.

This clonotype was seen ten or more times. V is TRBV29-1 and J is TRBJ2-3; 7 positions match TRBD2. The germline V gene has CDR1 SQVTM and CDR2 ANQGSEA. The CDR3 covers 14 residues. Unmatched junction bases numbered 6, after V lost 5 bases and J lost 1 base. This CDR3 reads CSVHERGRTDTQYF. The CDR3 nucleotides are TGCAGCGTTCACGAGCGGGGACGCACAGATACGCAGTATTTT.

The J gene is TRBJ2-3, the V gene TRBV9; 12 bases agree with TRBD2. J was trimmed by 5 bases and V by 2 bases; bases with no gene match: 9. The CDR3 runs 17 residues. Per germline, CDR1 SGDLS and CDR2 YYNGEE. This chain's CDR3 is CASSVTSGGPAGDTQYF. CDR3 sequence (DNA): TGTGCCAGCAGCGTGACTAGCGGGGGCCCGGCCGGAGATACGCAGTATTTT.

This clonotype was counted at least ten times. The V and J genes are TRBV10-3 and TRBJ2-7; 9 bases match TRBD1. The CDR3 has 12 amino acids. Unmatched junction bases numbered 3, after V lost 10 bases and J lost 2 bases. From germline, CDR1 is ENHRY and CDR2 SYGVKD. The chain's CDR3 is CATWTGAYEQYF. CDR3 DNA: TGTGCCACCTGGACAGGGGCCTACGAGCAGTACTTC.

This CDR3 reads CASSLQDTNTGELFF. The CDR3 DNA sequence: TGCGCCAGCAGCTTACAAGACACCAACACCGGGGAGCTGTTTTTT. The J gene is TRBJ2-2, the V gene TRBV5-1; D call uncertain. This CDR3 is 15 amino acids long. Germline V gives CDR1 SGHRS, CDR2 YFSETQ. V was cut by 2 bases and J by 2 bases, with 10 bases left in between.

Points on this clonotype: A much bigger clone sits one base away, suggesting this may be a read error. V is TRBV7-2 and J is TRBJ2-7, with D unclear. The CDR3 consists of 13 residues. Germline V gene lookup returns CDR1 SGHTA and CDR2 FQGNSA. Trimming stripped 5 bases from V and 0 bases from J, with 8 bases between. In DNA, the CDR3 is TGTGCCAGCAGCGTCACGAGCTCCTACGAGCAGTACTTC. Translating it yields CASSVTSSYEQYF.

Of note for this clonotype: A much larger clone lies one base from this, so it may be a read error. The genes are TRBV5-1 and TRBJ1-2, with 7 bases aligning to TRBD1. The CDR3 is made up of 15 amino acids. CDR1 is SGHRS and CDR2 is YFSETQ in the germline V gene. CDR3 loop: CASSFTDRDREDYAF. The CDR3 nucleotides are TGCGCCAGCAGCTTTACCGACAGGGACCGAGAGGACTACGCCTTC.

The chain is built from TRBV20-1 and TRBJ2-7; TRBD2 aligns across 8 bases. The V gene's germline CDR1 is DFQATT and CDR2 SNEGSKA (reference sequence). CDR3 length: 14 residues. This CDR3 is CSARGGLGTYEQNV. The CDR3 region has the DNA TGCAGTGCTAGAGGGGGACTAGGGACCTACGAGCAGAACGTC.

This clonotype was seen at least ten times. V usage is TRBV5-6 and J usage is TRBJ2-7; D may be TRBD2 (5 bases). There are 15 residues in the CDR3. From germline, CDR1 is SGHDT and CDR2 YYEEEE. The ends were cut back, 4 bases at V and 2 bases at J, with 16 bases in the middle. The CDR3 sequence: CASSRDWGSPYEQYV. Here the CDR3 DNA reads TGTGCCAGCAGCCGGGATTGGGGATCGCCCTACGAGCAGTACGTC.

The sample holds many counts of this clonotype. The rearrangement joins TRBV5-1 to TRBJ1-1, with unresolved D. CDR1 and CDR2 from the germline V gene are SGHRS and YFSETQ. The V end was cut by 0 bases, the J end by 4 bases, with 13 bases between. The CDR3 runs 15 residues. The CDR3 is CASSLDPGGGTEAFF. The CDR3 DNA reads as TGCGCCAGCAGCTTGGACCCGGGCGGCGGCACTGAAGCTTTCTTT.

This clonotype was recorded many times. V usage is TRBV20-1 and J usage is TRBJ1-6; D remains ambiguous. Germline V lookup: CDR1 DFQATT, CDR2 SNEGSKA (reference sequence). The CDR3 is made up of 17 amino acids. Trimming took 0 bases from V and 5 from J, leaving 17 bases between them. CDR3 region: CSARDAGRTLHNSPLHF. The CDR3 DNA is TGCAGTGCTAGAGACGCGGGCCGGACGCTTCATAATTCACCCCTCCACTTT.

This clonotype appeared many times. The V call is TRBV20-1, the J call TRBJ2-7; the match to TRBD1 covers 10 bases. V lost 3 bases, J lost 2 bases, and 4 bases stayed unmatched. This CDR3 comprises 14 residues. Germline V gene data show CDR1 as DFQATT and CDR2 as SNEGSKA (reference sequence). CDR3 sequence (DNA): TGCAGTGCTAGCCGGGACAGGGGCACCTACGAGCAGTACGTC. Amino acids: CSASRDRGTYEQYV.

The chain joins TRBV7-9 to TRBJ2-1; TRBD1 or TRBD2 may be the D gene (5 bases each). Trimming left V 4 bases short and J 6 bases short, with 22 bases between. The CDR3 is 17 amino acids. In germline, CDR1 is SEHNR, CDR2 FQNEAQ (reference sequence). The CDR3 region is CASSSSHLTGFGNEQFF. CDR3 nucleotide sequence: TGTGCCAGCAGCTCTAGCCATTTAACAGGTTTCGGCAATGAGCAGTTCTTC.

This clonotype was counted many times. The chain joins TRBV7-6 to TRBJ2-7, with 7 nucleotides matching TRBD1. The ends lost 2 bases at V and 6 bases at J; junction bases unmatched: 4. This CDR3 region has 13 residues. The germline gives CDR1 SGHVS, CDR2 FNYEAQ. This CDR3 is CASSLSAGGEQYF. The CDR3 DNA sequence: TGTGCCAGCAGCTTATCAGCAGGGGGCGAGCAGTACTTC.

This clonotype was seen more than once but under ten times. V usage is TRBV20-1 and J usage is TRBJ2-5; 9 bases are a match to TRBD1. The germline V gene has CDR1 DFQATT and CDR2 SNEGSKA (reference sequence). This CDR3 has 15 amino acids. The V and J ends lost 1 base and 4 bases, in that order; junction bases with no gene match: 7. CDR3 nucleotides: TGCAGTGCTAGAGCTTCCGGGACAGGGACAGAGACCCAGTACTTC. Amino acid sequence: CSARASGTGTETQYF.

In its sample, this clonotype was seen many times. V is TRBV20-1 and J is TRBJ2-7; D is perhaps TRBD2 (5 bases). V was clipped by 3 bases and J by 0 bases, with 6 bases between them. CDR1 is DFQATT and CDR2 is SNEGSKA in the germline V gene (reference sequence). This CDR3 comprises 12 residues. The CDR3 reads CSASSASYEQYF. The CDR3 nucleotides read TGCAGTGCTAGTAGCGCCTCCTACGAGCAGTACTTC.

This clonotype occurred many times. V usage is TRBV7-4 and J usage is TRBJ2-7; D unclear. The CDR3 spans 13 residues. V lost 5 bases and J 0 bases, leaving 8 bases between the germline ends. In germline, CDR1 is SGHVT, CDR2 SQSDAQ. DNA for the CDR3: TGTGCCAGCAGCCCGGACCTCTCCTACGAGCAGTACGTC. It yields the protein CASSPDLSYEQYV.